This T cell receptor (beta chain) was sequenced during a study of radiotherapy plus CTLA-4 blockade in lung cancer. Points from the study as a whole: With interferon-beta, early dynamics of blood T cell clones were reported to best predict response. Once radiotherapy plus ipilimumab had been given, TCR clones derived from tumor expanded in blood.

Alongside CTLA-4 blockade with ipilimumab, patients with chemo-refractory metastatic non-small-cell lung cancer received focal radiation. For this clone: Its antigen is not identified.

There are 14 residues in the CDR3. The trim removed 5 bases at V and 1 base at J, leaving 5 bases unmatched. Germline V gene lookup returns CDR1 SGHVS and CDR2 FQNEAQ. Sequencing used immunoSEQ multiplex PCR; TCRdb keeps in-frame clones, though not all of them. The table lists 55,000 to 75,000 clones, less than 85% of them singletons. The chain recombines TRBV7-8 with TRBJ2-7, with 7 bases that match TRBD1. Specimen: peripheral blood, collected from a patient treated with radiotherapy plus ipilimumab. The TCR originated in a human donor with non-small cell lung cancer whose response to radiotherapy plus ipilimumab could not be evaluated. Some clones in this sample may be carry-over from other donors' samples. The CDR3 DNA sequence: TGTGCCAGCAGCCTCCGACAGGGTTCCTACGAGCAGTACTTC. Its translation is CASSLRQGSYEQYF.